The 20 T cell receptor delta chains in this list originate from one sample, sequenced in a study of Vδ1+ human thymocytes. Study conclusions and caveats: Thymic TRG and TRD repertoires appeared highly polyclonal.

Extracted RNA was reverse transcribed into cDNA. Multiplex PCR used pooled V-gene forward primers and a constant-region reverse primer to amplify CDR3s. TCRdb redid the clone calls on the multiplex PCR reads with CATT. The sample lists more than 45,000 delta-chain clones; around 15% were seen once. These receptors' targets are unknown. The source material was Vdelta1+ gamma-delta thymocytes from the thymus. This sample's subset: FACS-sorted CD3+ TCRalphabeta- TCRVdelta1+ TCRVdelta2- thymocytes. The receptors were sampled from a girl less than two years old who had congenital heart surgery.

This clone came up a few times. The genes are TRDV1 and TRDJ1, with D maybe TRDD2 (6 bases). The V gene's germline CDR1 is TSWWSYY and CDR2 QGS. The CDR3 has 18 residues. Deletions cut 3 bases from V and 2 bases from J, with 22 bases between. The CDR3: CALGEPSRTGLRTDKLIF. As DNA, the CDR3 is TGTGCTCTTGGGGAGCCTTCCCGTACGGGGTTGAGAACCGATAAACTCATCTTT.

This clone was seen a few times. V and J are TRDV1 and TRDJ1, with D possibly TRDD2 on 6 matching bases. Germline V gene data show CDR1 as TSWWSYY and CDR2 as QGS. This CDR3 has 15 residues. The V gene lost 3 bases and the J gene lost 7 bases, with 18 bases spanning the gap. The CDR3 sequence is CALGDSSWYWPKLIF. The CDR3 DNA reads as TGTGCTCTTGGGGACTCTTCCTGGTACTGGCCTAAACTCATCTTT.

The count of this clone is one. V usage is TRDV1 and J usage is TRDJ1; 7 positions match TRDD3. Germline values: CDR1 TSWWSYY, CDR2 QGS. J was trimmed by 2 bases and V by 4 bases; bases with no gene match: 25. This CDR3 spans 21 amino acids. Written as DNA, the CDR3 is TGTGCTCTTGGGGTAATGGGGACCTCAGCTGGGGGCCTCGGGGCTACCGATAAACTCATCTTT. It codes for CALGVMGTSAGGLGATDKLIF.

V gene TRDV1 combines with J gene TRDJ1; 10 bases line up with TRDD3. The ends lost 5 bases at V and 2 bases at J; junction bases unmatched: 20. Germline values: CDR1 TSWWSYY, CDR2 QGS. This CDR3 contains 20 residues. CDR3 region: CALGNPPTPPVLGDTDKLIF. CDR3 DNA: TGTGCTCTTGGGAACCCTCCTACCCCTCCTGTACTGGGGGATACCGATAAACTCATCTTT.

The chain is built from TRDV1 and TRDJ1; TRDD2 matches at 9 bases. CDR1 is TSWWSYY and CDR2 is QGS in the germline V gene. The CDR3 extends over 16 amino acids. The V and J ends lost 3 bases and 7 bases, in that order; junction bases with no gene match: 12. The CDR3 nucleotides are TGTGCTCTTGGGGACCCGGCCTTCCTACTTTACGGTAAACTCATCTTT. Protein sequence: CALGDPAFLLYGKLIF.

The rearrangement joins TRDV1 to TRDJ1; no clear D. In germline, CDR1 is TSWWSYY, CDR2 QGS. The CDR3 length is 14 residues. Trimming removed 3 bases from V and 0 bases from J, with 8 bases in between. The CDR3 reads CALGESHYTDKLIF. The CDR3 bases are TGTGCTCTTGGGGAGAGTCACTACACCGATAAACTCATCTTT.

This clone showed up just a few times. The chain is built from TRDV1 and TRDJ1, with TRDD3 as a possible D gene (8 bases). V was shortened by 4 bases and J by 0 bases, with 30 bases between the two germline ends. The CDR3 runs 21 residues. In germline, CDR1 is TSWWSYY, CDR2 QGS. CDR3 sequence (DNA): TGTGCTCTTGGGGTCTTTAGCCTTCCTTCGTACTGGGGGCGGTACACCGATAAACTCATCTTT. Its translation is CALGVFSLPSYWGRYTDKLIF.

The gene calls are TRDV1 and TRDJ1; 11 bases line up with TRDD3. With 3 bases clipped from V and 8 bases from J, the junction kept 20 bases outside the gene matches. CDR3 length: 19 amino acids. CDR1 TSWWSYY and CDR2 QGS come from the germline V gene. For the CDR3, the DNA is TGTGCTCTTGGGGACCTTCGGCCGCCCGTACTGGGGGATAAGGACAAACTCATCTTT. The encoded protein is CALGDLRPPVLGDKDKLIF.

This clone occurred a few times. This chain uses TRDV1 with TRDJ3; 8 nucleotides line up with TRDD3. The CDR3 sequence is 24 residues long. Germline lookup yields CDR1 TSWWSYY and CDR2 QGS. The ends lost 0 bases at V and 0 bases at J; junction bases unmatched: 19. The CDR3 DNA reads as TGTGCTCTTGGGGAACTTCACGCCCTACGGAGTTCGGGGGGATACTCCTGGGACACCCGACAGATGTTTTTC. This gives the protein CALGELHALRSSGGYSWDTRQMFF.

V usage is TRDV1 and J usage is TRDJ1; D may be TRDD3 (7 bases). The CDR3 spans 20 residues. Trimming took 4 bases from V and 0 from J, leaving 27 bases between them. Germline V lookup: CDR1 TSWWSYY, CDR2 QGS. Here the CDR3 reads CALGVRLSYPSGGYTDKLIF. DNA for the CDR3: TGTGCTCTTGGGGTACGCCTTTCCTATCCCAGCGGGGGATACACCGATAAACTCATCTTT.

This chain uses TRDV1 with TRDJ1, with D perhaps matching TRDD3 (6 bases). Germline V gene data show CDR1 as TSWWSYY and CDR2 as QGS. V was clipped by 0 bases and J by 0 bases, with 29 bases between them. The CDR3 has 22 residues. The CDR3: CALGELVKAGFLGSTYTDKLIF. CDR3 DNA sequence: TGTGCTCTTGGGGAACTAGTTAAAGCGGGATTCCTGGGGTCCACATACACCGATAAACTCATCTTT.

This clone was observed a handful of times. The J gene is TRDJ1, the V gene TRDV1; D unresolved. Germline CDR1 TSWWSYY, CDR2 QGS. CDR3 length: 21 residues. Between the trimmed V and J ends, which lost 0 bases and 1 base, there was a span of 27 bases. CDR3 sequence (DNA): TGTGCTCTTGGGGAACTAGCGTTATCGATTCCCGATAAAGGGACCACCGATAAACTCATCTTT. Amino acids: CALGELALSIPDKGTTDKLIF.

There are a few counts of this clone. The genes are TRDV1 and TRDJ1; the D call may be TRDD2 or TRDD3 (5 bases each). V was shortened by 4 bases and J by 1 base, with 25 bases between the two germline ends. This CDR3 comprises 19 residues. CDR1 is TSWWSYY, CDR2 QGS, per germline. The CDR3 DNA follows: TGTGCTCTTGGGGTGCTTTTCTCCTGGGACCTTCGCGTCACCGATAAACTCATCTTT. It codes for CALGVLFSWDLRVTDKLIF.

This clone was seen a handful of times. V and J are TRDV1 and TRDJ1; D gene unclear. This CDR3 is built from 19 residues. Trimming pared 0 bases from V and 0 bases from J, leaving 20 bases between. Germline V gene sequence: CDR1 TSWWSYY, CDR2 QGS. The chain's CDR3 is CALGELPRPSYSYTDKLIF. Here the CDR3 DNA reads TGTGCTCTTGGGGAACTACCCAGACCGTCGTACTCGTACACCGATAAACTCATCTTT.

This clone was found a few times. The chain carries TRDV1 and TRDJ1; 13 nucleotides match TRDD3. Trimming at V came to 3 bases and at J to 0 bases, leaving 22 bases not matched to a gene. This CDR3 has 23 residues. Per the germline V gene, CDR1 is TSWWSYY and CDR2 is QGS. The DNA of the CDR3 is TGTGCTCTTGGGGATTCCTACCGACTACTGGGGGATACGCAGTTAGATGACACCGATAAACTCATCTTT. Its protein product is CALGDSYRLLGDTQLDDTDKLIF.

This clone has a handful of counts. V is TRDV1 and J is TRDJ1; D unresolved. Germline assignment: CDR1 TSWWSYY and CDR2 QGS. V was cut by 5 bases and J by 1 base, with 20 bases left in between. This CDR3 contains 17 residues. Here the CDR3 reads CALGIHSLSLFTDKLIF. As DNA, the CDR3 is TGTGCTCTTGGGATACATTCTCTGAGCCTTTTCACCGATAAACTCATCTTT.

This clone turned up a few times. The chain carries TRDV2 and TRDJ1; D perhaps matches TRDD3 (6 bases). Germline V CDR1 and CDR2: GEAIGNYY, EKD. V shed 3 bases and J shed 0 bases, with 16 bases lying between them. CDR3 length: 16 amino acids. This CDR3 reads CACDPGITPYTDKLIF. As DNA, the CDR3 is TGTGCCTGTGACCCGGGGATTACCCCGTACACCGATAAACTCATCTTT.

The gene calls are TRDV1 and TRDJ1, with 13 bases fitting TRDD3. Germline CDR1 and CDR2: TSWWSYY and QGS. J was trimmed by 2 bases and V by 1 base; bases with no gene match: 13. The CDR3 has 20 residues. The CDR3 protein is CALGEPKVRLGDTGTDKLIF. The CDR3 region has the DNA TGTGCTCTTGGGGAACCGAAGGTACGACTGGGGGATACGGGGACCGATAAACTCATCTTT.

This clone was picked up a small number of times. The rearrangement uses TRDV1 and TRDJ1, with 7 bases aligning to TRDD3. Germline CDR1 and CDR2: TSWWSYY and QGS. Trimming at V came to 4 bases and at J to 0 bases, leaving 17 bases not matched to a gene. This CDR3 spans 19 amino acids. CDR3 amino acids: CALGATNYWWGKYTDKLIF. CDR3 nucleotides: TGTGCTCTTGGGGCAACAAACTACTGGTGGGGGAAGTACACCGATAAACTCATCTTT.

A few counts support this clone. This rearrangement joins TRDV1 to TRDJ1, with 9 bases matching TRDD3. Germline V gene data show CDR1 as TSWWSYY and CDR2 as QGS. The J segment lost 0 bases and the V segment lost 1 base, leaving 12 bases of the junction unmatched. The CDR3 runs 19 residues. The CDR3 region has the DNA TGTGCTCTTGGGGAACCCCCTCCGGCTGACTGGGGGAACACCGATAAACTCATCTTT. Residues: CALGEPPPADWGNTDKLIF.